These 4 T cell receptor beta chains originate from one sample sequenced in a study of regulatory T cells. Study-level findings and limits: Hydrophobic residues at CDR3 positions 6 and 7 were enriched in conventional CD4+ T cells of CD3G-deficient patients.

What these receptors recognize is not known. Amplification used 52 TRBV primers and 13 TRBJ primers. Some clones are missing from TCRdb's copy, which holds only in-frame ones; the method was immunoSEQ multiplex PCR. The sample contains under 30,000 clones, roughly 90% of which appear only once. Sequencing was performed on conventional CD4+ T cells sorted from blood. Receptors were obtained from a child under 18 with CD3G deficiency.

This rearrangement joins TRBV6-1 to TRBJ2-7; no definite D call. This CDR3 has 13 amino acids. V lost 0 bases and J 6 bases, leaving 9 bases between the germline ends. Germline V lookup: CDR1 MNHNS, CDR2 SASEGT. The CDR3: CASSEAWSGEQYF. Written as DNA, the CDR3 is TGTGCCAGCAGTGAAGCATGGAGTGGCGAGCAGTACTTC.

This chain joins TRBV5-1 and TRBJ2-1, with 7 bases that match TRBD2. Per the germline V gene, CDR1 is SGHRS and CDR2 is YFSETQ. The CDR3 sequence is 15 residues long. Losses at the gene ends were 4 bases for V and 5 bases for J; bases not matched to a gene: 9. The CDR3: CASSSGTTPNNEQFF. CDR3 sequence (DNA): TGCGCCAGCAGCAGCGGGACTACCCCAAACAATGAGCAGTTCTTC.

This clone was recorded only once. DNA of the CDR3: TGTGCCAGCCGAACCAGTCCGTTAGATGAGCAGTTCTTC. It codes for CASRTSPLDEQFF. V gene TRBV6-1 combines with J gene TRBJ2-1; D not certain. The CDR3 runs to 13 residues. V was clipped by 8 bases and J by 8 bases, with 16 bases between them. In germline, CDR1 is MNHNS, CDR2 SASEGT.

The gene calls are TRBV28 and TRBJ1-2; TRBD1 agrees at 7 bases. This CDR3 has 16 amino acids. V shed 6 bases, J shed 8 bases, and the junction held 18 bases outside the gene matches. The germline V gene encodes CDR1 MDHEN and CDR2 SYDVKM. The CDR3 coding sequence is TGTGCCAGCAGCCCGAGGGGTAATAGGGGGCGCCGCGGCTACACCTTC. Its protein product is CASSPRGNRGRRGYTF.